Following are 2 T cell receptor beta chains from one sample sequenced in a study of cytomegalovirus exposure and HLA in healthy donors. Amplification used 60 Vbeta primers and 13 Jbeta primers. Repertoires were generated with immunoSEQ multiplex PCR, while TCRdb's copy carries only in-frame clones and drops some. Of roughly 130,000 clones in the sample, 75% to 85% were seen once. The specimen sequenced was PBMCs. All receptors derive from a male donor in good health and CMV-seronegative.

The V call is TRBV27, the J call TRBJ2-7, with TRBD2 identical over 8 bases. V was clipped by 6 bases and J by 6 bases; unmatched bases: 1. The V gene's germline CDR1 is MNHEY and CDR2 SMNVEV (reference sequence). CDR3 size: 11 residues. As DNA, the CDR3 is TGTGCCAGCAGCCGGGGGGGCGAGCAGTACTTC. Its translation: CASSRGGEQYF.

The V call is TRBV9, the J call TRBJ2-7, with a weak D call TRBD1 (6 bases). V lost 3 bases and J lost 2, with 12 bases in between. The CDR3 consists of 14 residues. Germline CDR1 is SGDLS and CDR2 is YYNGEE. The CDR3 loop is CASSETDRPYEQYF. CDR3 DNA sequence: TGTGCCAGCAGCGAGACGGACAGACCCTACGAGCAGTACTTC.